A single sample gave rise to the 4 T cell receptor beta chains below, sequenced in a study of T cells in Graves' hyperthyroidism and ophthalmopathy. It was RNA transcripts that yielded the amplified TCR beta CDR3 regions. The HTBI primer set was used in a first-round RT-PCR of the TCR CDR3. TCRdb re-called the multiplex PCR reads with MiXCR, one entry per CDR3 protein. The table records approximately 490,000 distinct CDR3 sequences, about 20% of them present only once. Material: blood. Source of these receptors: a woman aged 70-85 years with Graves' ophthalmopathy.

The table lists this clonotype with a few counts. The chain employs TRBV29-1 and TRBJ2-7, with 14 bases that match TRBD2. CDR3 length: 14 residues. Germline assignment: CDR1 SQVTM and CDR2 ANQGSEA. V trimming: 7 bases; J trimming: 6 bases; junction bases outside the gene matches: 8. The CDR3 DNA sequence: TGCAGCGCTACGGGACTAGCGGGAGTCGGCGAGCAGTACTTC. Its translation: CSATGLAGVGEQYF.

J is TRBJ1-2 and V is TRBV7-9; TRBD1 matches at 12 bases. Germline CDR1 reads SEHNR; CDR2 reads FQNEAQ (reference sequence). The CDR3 is made up of 15 amino acids. The junction had 11 bases not matched to a gene; V was cut back by 8 bases and J by 7 bases. The CDR3 coding sequence is TGTGCCAGCCGCACCGTGGGACAGGGGGCGGGTGGCTACACCTTC. This sequence encodes CASRTVGQGAGGYTF.

The chain employs TRBV24-1 and TRBJ2-7; perhaps TRBD1 as D (6 bases). CDR1 is KGHDR, CDR2 SFDVKD, per germline. The CDR3 extends over 14 amino acids. Trimming cost V 4 bases and J 2 bases, with 11 bases left between them. This chain's CDR3 is CATSEGTPPYEQYF. The CDR3 DNA reads as TGTGCCACCAGTGAGGGGACACCCCCCTACGAGCAGTACTTC.

The rearrangement uses TRBV5-8 and TRBJ2-3, with D possibly matching TRBD1 (5 bases). Trimming removed 1 base from V and 7 bases from J, with 10 bases in between. In germline, CDR1 is SGHTS, CDR2 YDEGEE. This CDR3 has 13 residues. The CDR3 sequence is CASSLRGSNTQYF. The CDR3 coding sequence is TGTGCCAGCAGCTTGAGGGGATCGAATACGCAGTATTTT.